These 28 T cell receptor beta chains were all obtained from the same sample, sequenced in a study of OX40 agonist ivuxolimab in advanced cancers. Here immunoSEQ multiplex PCR was the method, and the copy in TCRdb shows in-frame clones only, minus some. Found here are some 77,000 clones, approximately 92% of them singletons; the top ten hold less than 0.35%. This material consisted of CD4+ or CD8+ T cells sorted from blood, taken in a trial of the OX40 agonist ivuxolimab. The origin of the receptors is an adult with an advanced solid tumor such as melanoma, head and neck, liver or kidney cancer.

The chain links TRBV7-2 to TRBJ1-1, with D unclear. The length of the CDR3 is 13 residues. Germline CDR1 and CDR2: SGHTA and FQGNSA. Trimming cost V 2 bases and J 0 bases, with 4 bases left between them. The CDR3 sequence: CASSLYMNTEAFF. In DNA form, the CDR3 reads TGTGCCAGCAGCTTATATATGAACACTGAAGCTTTCTTT.

This chain joins TRBV4-3 and TRBJ1-6, with 9 bases matching TRBD1. In germline, CDR1 is LGHNA, CDR2 YSLEER. The CDR3 consists of 16 residues. Trimming took 1 base from V and 13 from J; bases not matched to a gene: 11. The CDR3 bases are TGCGCCAGCAGCCAAGTACAGACCGGGACAGGGATCCCCCTCCACTTT. This codes for CASSQVQTGTGIPLHF.

V and J are TRBV18 and TRBJ1-1; 10 bases are a match to TRBD1. The CDR3 is 14 residues long. CDR1 is KGHSH, CDR2 LQKENI, per germline. The V gene end was trimmed by 6 bases and the J gene end by 0 bases; junction bases not matched to a gene: 1. CDR3 region: CASSGTGVNTEAFF. CDR3 nucleotide sequence: TGTGCCAGCTCCGGGACAGGGGTGAACACTGAAGCTTTCTTT.

This chain connects TRBV29-1 to TRBJ1-2; D is unclear. This CDR3 comprises 12 residues. With 4 bases removed from V and 6 bases from J, the gap between germline ends came to 12 bases. In germline, CDR1 is SQVTM, CDR2 ANQGSEA. CDR3 amino acids: CSVGGYLDGYTF. Written as DNA, the CDR3 is TGCAGCGTTGGTGGCTACTTAGATGGCTACACCTTC.

The chain employs TRBV7-3 and TRBJ2-1; 7 nucleotides agree with TRBD1. CDR1 SGHTA and CDR2 FQGTGA come from the germline V gene. The CDR3 covers 15 residues. The junction had 6 bases not matched to a gene; V was cut back by 5 bases and J by 2 bases. CDR3 sequence: CASSTRQGAYNEQFF. DNA for the CDR3: TGTGCCAGCAGCACCCGACAGGGAGCCTACAATGAGCAGTTCTTC.

V gene TRBV7-2 combines with J gene TRBJ2-7; D may correspond to TRBD1 or TRBD2 (5 bases each). Germline CDR1 and CDR2: SGHTA and FQGNSA. Deletions cut 1 base from V and 7 bases from J, with 14 bases between. The CDR3 spans 14 residues. DNA for the CDR3: TGTGCCAGCAGCTTAGACAGGCAACGGGGTGAGCAGTACTTC. Protein sequence: CASSLDRQRGEQYF.

The CDR3 here is CASSYSAGTEAFF. CDR3 in DNA: TGTGCCAGCAGTTACTCGGCGGGGACTGAAGCTTTCTTT. The chain employs TRBV6-5 and TRBJ1-1; D unclear. Germline V gene sequence: CDR1 MNHEY, CDR2 SVGAGI. The CDR3 is 13 residues long. The V gene lost 0 bases and the J gene lost 5 bases, with 7 bases spanning the gap.

Here the CDR3 reads CASTEQRGLGNEQFF. For the CDR3, the DNA is TGTGCCAGCACCGAACAAAGGGGATTGGGGAATGAGCAGTTCTTC. The chain carries TRBV7-2 and TRBJ2-1, with a tentative D call TRBD1 (5 bases). Trimming left V 7 bases short and J 7 bases short, with 20 bases between. The CDR3 sequence is 15 residues long. CDR1 and CDR2 (germline): SGHTA, FQGNSA.

This clone was seen only once. The chain links TRBV7-7 to TRBJ2-5, with no clear D. The CDR3 has 14 residues. Deletions cut 1 base from V and 3 bases from J, with 9 bases between. Germline V CDR1 and CDR2: SSHAT, FNYEAQ (reference sequence). CDR3 region: CASSLGVSEETQYF. CDR3 coding DNA: TGTGCCAGCAGCTTAGGGGTTTCGGAAGAGACCCAGTACTTC.

The chain couples TRBV19 to TRBJ2-7; the match to TRBD1 covers 7 bases. In germline, CDR1 is LNHDA, CDR2 SQIVND (reference sequence). The CDR3 totals 13 residues. The J segment lost 4 bases and the V segment lost 4 bases, leaving 4 bases of the junction unmatched. This CDR3 is CASSTGRGYEQYF. In DNA, the CDR3 is TGTGCCAGTAGTACCGGCAGGGGGTACGAGCAGTACTTC.

This rearrangement joins TRBV5-6 to TRBJ2-7; 14 positions match TRBD2. CDR3 length: 15 amino acids. Trimming at V came to 3 bases and at J to 6 bases, leaving 5 bases not matched to a gene. Germline values: CDR1 SGHDT, CDR2 YYEEEE. The chain's CDR3 is CASSSRLAGGLEQYF. CDR3 bases: TGTGCCAGCAGCTCCAGACTAGCGGGAGGGCTCGAGCAGTACTTC.

The chain has TRBV2 and TRBJ1-2, with a tentative D call TRBD1 (5 bases). Trimming removed 0 bases from V and 8 bases from J, with 13 bases in between. The CDR3 has 14 amino acids. CDR1 and CDR2 (germline): SNHLY, FYNNEI. CDR3 nucleotide sequence: TGTGCCAGCAGTGAAGCGCGGACAATGGGAGGCTACACCTTC. Protein sequence: CASSEARTMGGYTF.

This clone appeared a single time. V usage is TRBV7-3 and J usage is TRBJ2-7, with 9 positions matching TRBD1. V lost 5 bases, J lost 5 bases, and 10 bases stayed unmatched. The CDR3 contains 15 residues. Germline CDR1 and CDR2: SGHTA and FQGTGA. For the CDR3, the DNA is TGTGCCAGCAGCCCCACAGGGGGCGCGTCGAACGAGCAGTACTTC. Residues: CASSPTGGASNEQYF.

This clone was seen once. The chain carries TRBV30 and TRBJ1-1; TRBD1 might be the D (5 bases). This CDR3 has 15 residues. The germline gives CDR1 GTSNPN, CDR2 SVGIG (reference sequence). The ends were cut back, 2 bases at V and 0 bases at J, with 13 bases in the middle. The CDR3 protein is CAWSRSDIMNTEAFF. The CDR3 DNA follows: TGTGCCTGGAGTCGATCGGACATAATGAACACTGAAGCTTTCTTT.

The V and J genes are TRBV7-2 and TRBJ2-7; 10 bases are a match to TRBD2. J was trimmed by 0 bases and V by 5 bases; bases with no gene match: 4. CDR3 length: 15 amino acids. Germline V CDR1 and CDR2: SGHTA, FQGNSA. The CDR3 coding sequence is TGTGCCAGCAGCGATACTAGCGGGGACTCCTACGAGCAGTACTTC. This translates into CASSDTSGDSYEQYF.

The genes are TRBV28 and TRBJ1-1; no firm D call. The CDR3 extends over 13 amino acids. The V gene's germline CDR1 is MDHEN and CDR2 SYDVKM. The germline V and J ends were trimmed by 7 bases and 2 bases, with 11 bases remaining between them. CDR3 loop: CASTGMGNTEAFF. Here the CDR3 DNA reads TGTGCCAGCACCGGAATGGGCAACACTGAAGCTTTCTTT.

In this sample, this clone turned up once. The chain uses TRBV29-1 and TRBJ2-7; D is undetermined. The germline gives CDR1 SQVTM, CDR2 ANQGSEA. The CDR3 is 12 residues long. The V and J ends lost 1 base and 6 bases respectively, with 10 bases between them. This chain's CDR3 is CSVEVGVSEQYF. The CDR3 DNA follows: TGCAGCGTTGAAGTTGGAGTGAGCGAGCAGTACTTC.

V gene TRBV2 combines with J gene TRBJ2-3; tentatively, D is TRBD1 (6 bases). Trimming removed 6 bases from V and 0 bases from J, with 10 bases in between. This CDR3 is built from 14 residues. Per germline, CDR1 SNHLY and CDR2 FYNNEI. In nucleotides, the CDR3 is TGTGCCAGCAGCGGACAGATAAGCACAGATACGCAGTATTTT. It specifies CASSGQISTDTQYF. Variable domain in full (rest from reference TRBV2 and TRBJ2-3): EPEVTQTPSHQVTQMGQEVILRCVPISNHLYFYWYRQILGQKVEFLVSFYNNEISEKSEIFDDQFSVERPDGSNFTLKIRSTKLEDSAMYFCASSGQISTDTQYFGPGTRLTVL.

The chain carries TRBV30 and TRBJ2-3, with 10 bases identical to TRBD1. The CDR3 covers 15 residues. Germline CDR1 is GTSNPN and CDR2 is SVGIG (reference sequence). The ends lost 1 base at V and 3 bases at J; junction bases unmatched: 4. CDR3 loop: CAWSAWDRGTDTQYF. The CDR3 DNA is TGTGCCTGGAGTGCCTGGGACAGGGGAACAGATACGCAGTATTTT.

This chain links TRBV11-1 with TRBJ1-3; D is ambiguous. The CDR3 runs 13 residues. Per germline, CDR1 SGHAT and CDR2 FQDESV (reference sequence). V was trimmed by 1 base and J by 2 bases, leaving 3 bases between them. The CDR3 region is CASSLETGNTIYF. CDR3 nucleotides: TGTGCCAGCAGCTTAGAAACTGGAAACACCATATATTTT.

This chain uses TRBV5-4 with TRBJ2-1, with 9 bases that match TRBD1. This CDR3 is 15 amino acids long. CDR1 is SGHNT and CDR2 is YYREEE in the germline V gene (reference sequence). V was pared by 0 bases and J by 5 bases, with 3 bases of the junction left unmatched. The CDR3: CASSLVGQGNNEQFF. For the CDR3, the DNA is TGTGCCAGCAGCTTGGTAGGACAGGGGAACAATGAGCAGTTCTTC.

CDR3 residues: CASTLSKGQNQPQHF. CDR3 nucleotide sequence: TGTGCCAGTACCCTTAGTAAGGGACAAAATCAGCCCCAGCATTTT. The chain links TRBV19 to TRBJ1-5; D is possibly TRBD1 (6 bases). The germline V and J ends were trimmed by 7 bases and 4 bases, with 17 bases remaining between them. CDR3 length: 15 residues. CDR1 LNHDA and CDR2 SQIVND come from the germline V gene (reference sequence).

This sequence joins TRBV6-1 and TRBJ2-7; 7 nucleotides align to TRBD2. Germline CDR1 reads MNHNS; CDR2 reads SASEGT. J lost 0 bases, V lost 8 bases, and 7 bases had no gene match. The CDR3 runs 14 residues. CDR3 coding DNA: TGTGCCAGCCTGCTAGCGGAGGGCTCCTACGAGCAGTACTTC. Translating it yields CASLLAEGSYEQYF.

This clone was counted a few times. The identical CDR3 is also encoded by other nucleotide sequences in the sample. V usage is TRBV6-1 and J usage is TRBJ2-3; 7 nucleotides line up with TRBD2. In germline, CDR1 is MNHNS, CDR2 SASEGT. The CDR3 sequence is 14 residues long. The trim removed 2 bases at V and 4 bases at J, leaving 3 bases unmatched. CDR3 DNA sequence: TGTGCCAGCAGTGAACTGGCGGGGGCAGATACGCAGTATTTT. Protein: CASSELAGADTQYF.

This sequence joins TRBV10-3 and TRBJ1-1; the D is unclear. Germline-derived CDR1 and CDR2 are ENHRY and SYGVKD. V lost 2 bases and J lost 0, with 10 bases in between. The CDR3 consists of 15 residues. The CDR3 nucleotides are TGTGCCATCAGTGAGAGGGTCAGTATGAACACTGAAGCTTTCTTT. Protein product: CAISERVSMNTEAFF.

The chain combines TRBV11-2 with TRBJ1-2, with a tentative D call TRBD1 (6 bases). Germline assignment: CDR1 SGHAT and CDR2 FQNNGV. The CDR3 sequence is 16 residues long. Trimming took off 2 bases at V and 8 bases at J, with 21 bases between the two ends. CDR3 bases: TGTGCCAGCAGCTTACTTTCCGGACAGCTAGTAATGGGCTACACCTTC. This translates into CASSLLSGQLVMGYTF.

The rearrangement links TRBV6-1 to TRBJ2-1, with 12 nucleotides matching TRBD2. V was pared by 6 bases and J by 4 bases, with 4 bases of the junction left unmatched. The CDR3 sequence is 15 residues long. CDR1 MNHNS and CDR2 SASEGT come from the germline V gene. CDR3 in DNA: TGTGCCAGCAGCTCCGGGACTAGCGGGTACAATGAGCAGTTCTTC. It codes for CASSSGTSGYNEQFF.

The chain carries TRBV6-5 and TRBJ1-2; weak D call: TRBD1 (6 bases). This CDR3 comprises 15 residues. Between the trimmed V and J ends, which lost 8 bases and 1 base, there was a span of 17 bases. Looked up from germline, CDR1 is MNHEY and CDR2 is SVGAGI. As DNA, the CDR3 is TGTGCCAGCCATCCGGGGGGGGCCGATAACTATGGCTACACCTTC. Protein product: CASHPGGADNYGYTF.